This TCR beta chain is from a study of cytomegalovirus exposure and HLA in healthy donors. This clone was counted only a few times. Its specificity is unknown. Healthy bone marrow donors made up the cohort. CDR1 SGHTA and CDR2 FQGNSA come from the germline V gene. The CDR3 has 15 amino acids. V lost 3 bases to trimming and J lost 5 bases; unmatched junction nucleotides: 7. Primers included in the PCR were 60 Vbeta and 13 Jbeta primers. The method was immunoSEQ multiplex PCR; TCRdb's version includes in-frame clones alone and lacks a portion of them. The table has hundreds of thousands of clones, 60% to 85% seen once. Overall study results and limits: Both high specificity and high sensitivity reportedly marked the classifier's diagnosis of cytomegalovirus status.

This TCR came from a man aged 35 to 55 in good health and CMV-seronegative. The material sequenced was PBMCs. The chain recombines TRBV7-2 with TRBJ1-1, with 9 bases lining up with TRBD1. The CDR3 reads CASSFSGQGGTEAFF. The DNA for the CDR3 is TGTGCCAGCAGCTTTTCGGGACAGGGAGGAACTGAAGCTTTCTTT.